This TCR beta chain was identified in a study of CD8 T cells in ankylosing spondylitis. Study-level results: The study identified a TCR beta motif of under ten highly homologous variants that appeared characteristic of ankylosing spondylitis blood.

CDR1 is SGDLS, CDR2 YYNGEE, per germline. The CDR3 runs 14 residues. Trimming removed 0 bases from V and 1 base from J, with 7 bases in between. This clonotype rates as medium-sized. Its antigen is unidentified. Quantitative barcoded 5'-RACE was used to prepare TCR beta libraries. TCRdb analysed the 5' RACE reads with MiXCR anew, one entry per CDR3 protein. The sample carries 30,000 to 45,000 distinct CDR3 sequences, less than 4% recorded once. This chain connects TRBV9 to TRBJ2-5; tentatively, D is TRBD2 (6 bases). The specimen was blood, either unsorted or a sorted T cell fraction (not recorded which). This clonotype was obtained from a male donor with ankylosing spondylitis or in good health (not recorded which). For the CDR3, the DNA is TGTGCCAGCAGCGTAGCCGGGGGCCAAGAGACCCAGTACTTC. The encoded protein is CASSVAGGQETQYF.